This TCR beta chain was captured by sequencing in a study of CD8+ T cells in alopecia areata. Overall study context: Those patients who were treated received oral tofacitinib, which was given at 5 to 10 mg twice daily for moderate-to-severe alopecia areata. Tofacitinib continued for 6 to 18 months and was then withheld for 6 months. Study-wide results and limits: Greater clonality was observed in lesional scalp samples, especially alopecia totalis/universalis, versus normal scalp.

Isolated RNA was reverse transcribed into cDNA used as the sequencing template. Libraries were prepared by immunoSEQ multiplex PCR; TCRdb keeps only in-frame clonotypes and omits some of them. The repertoire holds some 56,000 clones, with about 96% as singletons. This clone was found once. Its antigen is unknown. The source was CD8+ T cells sorted from blood, collected at week 0. The TCR comes from a human donor with alopecia areata.

For the CDR3, the DNA is TGCGCCAGCAGCTTGTTTGGGGGATTGGTAACTAATGAAAAACTGTTTTTT. Amino acids: CASSLFGGLVTNEKLFF. The rearrangement uses TRBV5-1 and TRBJ1-4; D perhaps matches TRBD1 (5 bases). Trimming took 1 base from V and 1 from J, leaving 14 bases between them. The CDR3 is 17 amino acids. Germline V gene sequence: CDR1 SGHRS, CDR2 YFSETQ. The entire variable domain, with the rest obtained from reference TRBV5-1 and TRBJ1-4, is as follows: KAGVTQTPRYLIKTRGQQVTLSCSPISGHRSVSWYQQTPGQGLQFLFEYFSETQRNKGNFPGRFSGRQFSNSRSEMNVSTLELGDSALYLCASSLFGGLVTNEKLFFGSGTQLSVL.